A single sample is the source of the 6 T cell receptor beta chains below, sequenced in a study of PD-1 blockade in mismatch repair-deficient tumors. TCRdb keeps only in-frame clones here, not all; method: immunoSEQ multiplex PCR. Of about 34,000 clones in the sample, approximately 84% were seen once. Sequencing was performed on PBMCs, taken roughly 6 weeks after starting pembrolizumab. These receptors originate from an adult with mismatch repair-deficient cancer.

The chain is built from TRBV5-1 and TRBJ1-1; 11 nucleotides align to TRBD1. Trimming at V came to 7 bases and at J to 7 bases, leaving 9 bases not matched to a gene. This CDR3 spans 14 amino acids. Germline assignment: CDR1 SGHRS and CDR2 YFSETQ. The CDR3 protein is CASGRDRGVGEAFF. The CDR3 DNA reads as TGCGCCAGCGGCCGGGACAGGGGGGTTGGTGAAGCTTTCTTT. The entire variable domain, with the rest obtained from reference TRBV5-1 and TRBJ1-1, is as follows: KAGVTQTPRYLIKTRGQQVTLSCSPISGHRSVSWYQQTPGQGLQFLFEYFSETQRNKGNFPGRFSGRQFSNSRSEMNVSTLELGDSALYLCASGRDRGVGEAFFGQGTRLTVV.

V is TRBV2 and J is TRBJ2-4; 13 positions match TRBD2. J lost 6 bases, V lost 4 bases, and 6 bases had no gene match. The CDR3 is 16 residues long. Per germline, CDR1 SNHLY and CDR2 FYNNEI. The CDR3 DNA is TGTGCCAGCAGTGCCTCACTAGCGGGAGGGACAAACATTCAGTACTTC. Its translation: CASSASLAGGTNIQYF.

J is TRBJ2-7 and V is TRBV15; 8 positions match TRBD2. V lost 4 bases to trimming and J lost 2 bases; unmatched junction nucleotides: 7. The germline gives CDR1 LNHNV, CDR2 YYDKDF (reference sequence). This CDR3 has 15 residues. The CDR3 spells CATSKGGTRTYEQYF. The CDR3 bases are TGTGCCACCAGCAAGGGTGGGACTAGGACCTACGAGCAGTACTTC.

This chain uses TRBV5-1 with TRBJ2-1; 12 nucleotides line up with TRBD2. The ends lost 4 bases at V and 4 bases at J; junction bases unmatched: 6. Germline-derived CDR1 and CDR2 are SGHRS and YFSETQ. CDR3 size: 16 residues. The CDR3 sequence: CASSRPGTSGYNEQFF. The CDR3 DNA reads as TGCGCCAGCAGCCGTCCCGGGACTAGCGGGTACAATGAGCAGTTCTTC.

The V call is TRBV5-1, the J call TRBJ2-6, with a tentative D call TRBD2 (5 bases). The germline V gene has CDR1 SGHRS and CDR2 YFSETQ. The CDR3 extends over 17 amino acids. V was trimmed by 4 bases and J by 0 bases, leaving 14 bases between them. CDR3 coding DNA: TGCGCCAGCAGCCAAGTCGGGATTAGCTCTGGGGCCAACGTCCTGACTTTC. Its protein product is CASSQVGISSGANVLTF.

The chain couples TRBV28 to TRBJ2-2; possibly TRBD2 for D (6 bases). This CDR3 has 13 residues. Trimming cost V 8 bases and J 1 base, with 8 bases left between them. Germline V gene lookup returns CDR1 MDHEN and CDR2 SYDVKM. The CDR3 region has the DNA TGTGCCAGCGGGAGGAGGAACACCGGGGAGCTGTTTTTT. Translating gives CASGRRNTGELFF.